This TCR beta chain was obtained from a study of early T cells in non-severe SARS-CoV-2 infection. This clonotype was detected only a few times. TCRdb re-analysed the 5' RACE reads in MiXCR, keeping a single row per CDR3 protein. The repertoire consists of 77,000 or so distinct CDR3 sequences, with about 14% occurring once and the leading ten covering roughly 4.3%. CDR1 is DFQATT and CDR2 is SNEGSKA in the germline V gene (reference sequence). Trimming pared 6 bases from V and 8 bases from J, leaving 19 bases between. The CDR3 covers 14 residues. Sequences were derived from whole blood, sampled at baseline. The source is an adult who was a healthcare worker with PCR-confirmed SARS-CoV-2 infection or an uninfected control (not recorded which). The rearrangement uses TRBV20-1 and TRBJ2-2; D is unclear. The CDR3 DNA reads as TGCAGTGCCCTCGGGCCATCGGCCGGAGGGGAGCTGTTTTTT. This codes for CSALGPSAGGELFF.